The 2 T cell receptor beta chains below were found in one sample sequenced in a study of early T cells in non-severe SARS-CoV-2 infection. TCRdb independently ran MiXCR on the 5' RACE reads; one entry per CDR3 protein. The sample shows roughly 32,000 distinct CDR3 sequences, roughly 7.2% of them seen only once. The sample was whole blood. The receptors stem from an adult who was a healthcare worker with PCR-confirmed SARS-CoV-2 infection or an uninfected control (not recorded which).

This clonotype was counted many times. The chain recombines TRBV20-1 with TRBJ1-5; a possible D gene is TRBD1 (5 bases). Germline V gene data show CDR1 as DFQATT and CDR2 as SNEGSKA (reference sequence). The CDR3 is made up of 13 amino acids. Trimming left V 3 bases short and J 1 base short, with 7 bases between. The CDR3 here is CSARGDSNQPQHF. The CDR3, as DNA: TGCAGTGCTAGGGGGGACAGCAATCAGCCCCAGCATTTT.

This clonotype was counted ten times or more. V and J are TRBV12-3 or TRBV12-4 and TRBJ2-1; 8 bases fit TRBD2. The CDR3 is 14 amino acids. Trimming at V came to 7 bases and at J to 10 bases, leaving 12 bases not matched to a gene. The CDR3 protein is CASKTGGADWEQFF. CDR3 coding DNA: TGTGCCAGCAAAACGGGGGGGGCCGATTGGGAGCAGTTCTTC.